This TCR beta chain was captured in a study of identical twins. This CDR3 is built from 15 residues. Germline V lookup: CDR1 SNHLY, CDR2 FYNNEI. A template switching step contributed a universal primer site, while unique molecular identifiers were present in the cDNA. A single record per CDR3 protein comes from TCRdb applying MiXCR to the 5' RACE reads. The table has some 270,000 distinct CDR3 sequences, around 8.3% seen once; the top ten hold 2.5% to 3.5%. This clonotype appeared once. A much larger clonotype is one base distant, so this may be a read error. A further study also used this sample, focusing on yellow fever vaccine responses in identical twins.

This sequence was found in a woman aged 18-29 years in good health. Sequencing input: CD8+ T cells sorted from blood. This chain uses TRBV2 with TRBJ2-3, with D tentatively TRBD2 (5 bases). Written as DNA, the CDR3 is TGTGCCACCAGTGAAGCACTAATGGAGGCAGATACGCAGTATTTT. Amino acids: CATSEALMEADTQYF.